Listed below are T cell receptor beta chains from one sample, sequenced in a study of blood T cells in healthy people across ages. TCRdb re-analysed the 5' RACE reads in MiXCR, keeping a single row per CDR3 protein. The sample includes nearly 800,000 distinct CDR3 sequences, around 50% of them seen just once. Sequenced input: blood. The receptors here all came from a man between 35 and 55 years old in good health. CDR3s include the opening cysteine and the closing phenylalanine or tryptophan. A D gene is named only where the DNA matches it firmly. The size of a clone is reported for some rows only, either as once, few or many, or as a class for expanded clones.

TRBV6-5	TRBJ2-3	TRBD2	16	NA	TGTGCCAGCAGTCCCCAGCGGGGGGGTCGGACAGATACGCAGTATTTT	CASSPQRGGRTDTQYF
TRBV28	TRBJ2-1	NA	16	NA	TGTGCCAGCACCCCGGAGGACTATCTCTCCTACAATGAGCAGTTCTTC	CASTPEDYLSYNEQFF
TRBV7-3	TRBJ2-1	TRBD2	15	NA	TGTGCCAGCAGCTTTAGCGGGACTTATTACAATGAGCAGTTCTTC	CASSFSGTYYNEQFF
TRBV20-1	TRBJ2-1	NA	12	NA	TGCAGTGCTAAAGTTTTCTACAATGAGCAGTTCTTC	CSAKVFYNEQFF
TRBV27	TRBJ2-7	NA	13	NA	TGTGCCAGCAGTTTCGTGGGGGCCTACGAGCAGTACTTC	CASSFVGAYEQYF
TRBV7-2	TRBJ2-7	TRBD2	14	NA	TGTGCCAGCACCCTAAGCGGGAACTCCTACGAGCAGTACTTC	CASTLSGNSYEQYF
TRBV5-1	TRBJ1-1	NA	14	NA	TGCGCCAGCAGCGTGGGGCAGTTGAACACTGAAGCTTTCTTT	CASSVGQLNTEAFF
TRBV21-1	TRBJ2-5	NA	18	few	TGTGCCAGCAGCATTCGCCGGGACGGACGAAAACTGGATTGGGAGCAGTACTTC	CASSIRRDGRKLDWEQYF
TRBV10-3	TRBJ2-5	TRBD1	12	NA	TGTGCCATCTCAACGACAGGGGTGGATCAGTACTTC	CAISTTGVDQYF
TRBV28	TRBJ1-2	NA	16	many	TGTGCCAGCAGTTCACAACAAGGGTTTGGAGGACGTGGCTACACCTTC	CASSSQQGFGGRGYTF
TRBV12-3/TRBV12-4	TRBJ2-5	TRBD1	13	NA	TGTGCCAGCAGTACGGCGACAGGGGTTGAGCAGTACTTC	CASSTATGVEQYF
TRBV5-1	TRBJ1-2	NA	14	NA	TGCGCCAGCAGCTTGGCCATATCTGACGATGGCTACACCTTC	CASSLAISDDGYTF
TRBV5-1	TRBJ2-5	TRBD1	15	NA	TGCGCCAACAGCTTTCAAACAGGGGGCCAGGAGACCCAGTACTTC	CANSFQTGGQETQYF
TRBV5-1	TRBJ1-6	TRBD1	18	NA	TGCGCCAGCAGCTTTTATCGACAGGGAGGAGGGTATAATTCACCCCTCCACTTT	CASSFYRQGGGYNSPLHF
TRBV7-2	TRBJ2-7	TRBD1	16	NA	TGTGCCAGCAGCTTAGGACAGGGGGCGAGGGCCTACGAGCAGTACTTC	CASSLGQGARAYEQYF
TRBV3-1	TRBJ1-2	NA	13	NA	TGTGCCAGCAGCCAGATGGTTGGCCAGCTCTCCACCTTC	CASSQMVGQLSTF
TRBV27	TRBJ2-5	NA	15	few	TGTGCCAGCGGGTCAAAAGCGGGCTCCTTGGAGACCCAGTACTTC	CASGSKAGSLETQYF
TRBV20-1	TRBJ2-1	NA	16	many	TGCAGTGCTCCAAACCCGGGGGCCCCCTCTAACAATGAGCAGTTCTTC	CSAPNPGAPSNNEQFF
TRBV28	TRBJ1-6	NA	14	few	TGTGCCAGCAGTTTCCAGGGACGCAATTCACCCCTCCACTTT	CASSFQGRNSPLHF
TRBV9	TRBJ2-7	TRBD2	16	few	TGTGCCAGCAGCGTAAGCGCGGGGGGATCGGACAATGAGCAGTACTTC	CASSVSAGGSDNEQYF
TRBV20-1	TRBJ2-3	NA	13	NA	TGCAGTGCGTCGGACTCGTACACAGATACGCAGTATTTT	CSASDSYTDTQYF
TRBV7-9	TRBJ2-4	TRBD2	14	NA	TGTGCCACCCCTAAAGCGGGAGCTGAGGACATTCAGTACTTC	CATPKAGAEDIQYF
TRBV7-2	TRBJ1-6	NA	11	once	TGTGCCAGCAGCTTTGACGCACCCCTCCACTTT	CASSFDAPLHF
TRBV12-3/TRBV12-4	TRBJ2-5	TRBD2	15	NA	TGTGCCAGCACCCTGGGAACTAGCGGGGCCTTAACCCAGTACTTC	CASTLGTSGALTQYF
TRBV20-1	TRBJ2-7	TRBD1	18	NA	TGCAGTGCTAGTGGCGCACCTCCTCCGGGACAGAGGACCTACGAGCAGTACTTC	CSASGAPPPGQRTYEQYF
TRBV27	TRBJ1-1	NA	14	few	TGTGCCAGCAGTAGCGGGGGCGCGGACACTGAAGCTTTCTTT	CASSSGGADTEAFF
TRBV14	TRBJ2-7	NA	18	NA	TGTGCCAGCAGCCAAGATCGGGGGACACAGCGATACACCTACGAGCAGTACTTC	CASSQDRGTQRYTYEQYF
TRBV20-1	TRBJ2-7	NA	12	NA	TGCAGTGCTCCGAAGAACAGCTACGAGCAGTACTTC	CSAPKNSYEQYF
TRBV3-1	TRBJ2-1	NA	14	NA	TGTGCCAGCAGCCAAGGTATTCTGTACAATGAGCAGTTCTTC	CASSQGILYNEQFF
TRBV5-6	TRBJ1-1	TRBD1	15	NA	TGTGCCAGCAGCCCTTTTGACAGGGAAGGCACTGAAGCTTTCTTT	CASSPFDREGTEAFF
TRBV29-1	TRBJ1-2	NA	15	NA	TGCAGCGTTGAAGAGTCAGCGGGAGCTAACTATGGCTACACCTTC	CSVEESAGANYGYTF
TRBV24-1	TRBJ2-3	TRBD1	15	NA	TGTGCCACCAGCGACAGGGTTTCCAGCACAGATACGCAGTATTTT	CATSDRVSSTDTQYF
TRBV28	TRBJ1-1	NA	15	NA	TGTGCCAGCAGTTCGTCGGGGGTAAGGAGGACTGAAGCTTTCTTT	CASSSSGVRRTEAFF
TRBV6-2/TRBV6-3	TRBJ2-6	NA	14	NA	TGTGCCAGCAGTACAAGCTCTGGGGCCAACGTCCTGACTTTC	CASSTSSGANVLTF
TRBV12-3/TRBV12-4	TRBJ2-1	TRBD2	14	NA	TGTGCCAGCAGACCGAGCGGGAGGGCCGGTGAGCAGTTCTTC	CASRPSGRAGEQFF
TRBV11-2	TRBJ2-5	NA	19	NA	TGTGCCAACAGTCTACACCGGGACACGAAAAGGTCCTTTCAAGAGACCCAGTACTTC	CANSLHRDTKRSFQETQYF
TRBV6-1	TRBJ2-1	NA	16	NA	TGTGCCAGCAAATCGGACAGCTCTAGCTCCTACAATGAGCAGTTCTTC	CASKSDSSSSYNEQFF
TRBV7-8	TRBJ1-4	TRBD1	18	NA	TGTGCCAGCAGCCCCGGACAGGGGAAGGGGAGGCACAATGAAAAACTGTTTTTT	CASSPGQGKGRHNEKLFF
TRBV20-1	TRBJ1-6	TRBD1	16	NA	TGCAGTGCTAGAAACCCAGGGGGCAGGTGGAATTCACCCCTCCACTTT	CSARNPGGRWNSPLHF
TRBV5-1	TRBJ1-6	NA	16	NA	TGCGCCAGCAGCTTGGGTAGTGGGACGAGGAATTCACCCCTCCACTTT	CASSLGSGTRNSPLHF
TRBV5-4	TRBJ2-3	NA	16	few	TGTGCCAGCAGCTTGGGTGGGGACTGGAGCACAGATACGCAGTATTTT	CASSLGGDWSTDTQYF
TRBV5-1	TRBJ2-2	NA	14	NA	TGCGCCAGCAGCTTGGCCGATTACCCCGGGGAGCTGTTTTTT	CASSLADYPGELFF
TRBV28	TRBJ2-3	TRBD1	18	NA	TGTGCCAGCAGAAAACAGGGGAATCCGCCGATTCGCACAGATACGCAGTATTTT	CASRKQGNPPIRTDTQYF
TRBV28	TRBJ1-2	NA	11	few	TGTGCCAGCAGTTTAAGGATCGGCTACACCTTC	CASSLRIGYTF
TRBV2	TRBJ1-1	TRBD1	13	NA	TGTGCCAGCAGTGACCAGGGGGGCACTGAAGCTTTCTTT	CASSDQGGTEAFF
TRBV27	TRBJ2-3	NA	14	few	TGTGCCAGCAGTACACTTCACCAAGGGAGTACGCAGTATTTT	CASSTLHQGSTQYF
TRBV4-2	TRBJ1-1	NA	12	NA	TGTGCCAGCAGTCAAGACACGGCTGAAGCTTTCTTT	CASSQDTAEAFF
TRBV7-9	TRBJ2-3	NA	15	NA	TGTGCCAGCAGCTTGAGTGGACAGCGCACAGATACGCAGTATTTT	CASSLSGQRTDTQYF
TRBV9	TRBJ2-7	NA	14	NA	TGTGCCAGCAGCGTAGAGCCGGACAGTTACGAGCAGTACTTC	CASSVEPDSYEQYF